Presented here are 10 T cell receptor beta chains from one specimen sequenced in a study of T cells in Graves' hyperthyroidism and ophthalmopathy (dated by TCRdb to about 2019). The protocol used for the library was multiplex PCR. TCRdb lists the instrument as Illumina HiSeq 2000. TCR beta CDR3 regions were amplified from RNA transcripts. For the first round of RT-PCR on the TCR CDR3, the HTBI primer set was used together with the Qiagen OneStep RT-PCR kit. TCRdb applied fastp at Q25 and MiXCR to the public reads, then kept only in-frame beta chains. Rows matching on CDR3 protein sequence are summarized as one entry with the most common DNA and genes. This sample gives nearly 600,000 distinct CDR3 sequences in total; 11% to 15% of them show up just once. The top ten hold 5.8% of the sample. The material sequenced was blood. All receptors come from a woman between 25 and 40 years old with Graves' hyperthyroidism that later progressed to Graves' ophthalmopathy.

This clonotype showed up just a few times. The rearrangement joins TRBV6-1 to TRBJ1-6, with D hard to call. CDR3 size: 16 residues. Germline V CDR1 and CDR2: MNHNS, SASEGT. V was shortened by 10 bases and J by 1 base, with 17 bases between the two germline ends. As DNA, the CDR3 is TGTGCCACACACCTGCAGTTCGGGTCCTATAATTCACCCCTCCACTTT. Its protein is CATHLQFGSYNSPLHF.

The V gene is TRBV24-1, the J gene TRBJ2-3; 10 bases are a match to TRBD2. CDR1 and CDR2 (germline): KGHDR, SFDVKD. Trimming at V came to 8 bases and at J to 1 base, leaving 5 bases not matched to a gene. This CDR3 has 15 residues. The CDR3, as DNA: TGTGCCACCAAGTCAAGCGGGAGGGGCACAGATACGCAGTATTTT. The encoded protein is CATKSSGRGTDTQYF.

In this sample, this clonotype turned up many times. This chain connects TRBV2 to TRBJ1-1, with D unclear. CDR3 size: 14 residues. V was clipped by 3 bases and J by 4 bases, with 12 bases between them. Per germline, CDR1 SNHLY and CDR2 FYNNEI. CDR3 sequence reads: CASSERGLGTEAFF. Written as DNA, the CDR3 is TGTGCCAGCAGTGAGCGGGGTTTGGGCACTGAAGCTTTCTTT.

This clonotype was detected many times. The chain links TRBV28 to TRBJ1-2; D possibly corresponds to TRBD1 (5 bases). Per germline, CDR1 MDHEN and CDR2 SYDVKM. The V end was cut by 2 bases, the J end by 0 bases, with 22 bases between. This CDR3 spans 19 amino acids. The CDR3 sequence is CASSLDLRDSRGSNYGYTF. CDR3 in DNA: TGTGCCAGCAGTTTAGATTTGCGGGACTCAAGGGGATCTAACTATGGCTACACCTTC.

This chain uses TRBV6-9 with TRBJ1-5; D remains unclear. CDR3 size: 15 residues. Trimming shortened V by 4 bases and J by 6 bases, and 16 bases separated the two germline ends. CDR1 MNHGY and CDR2 SVAAGI come from the germline V gene. CDR3 residues: CASSSPVGRSQPQHF. The CDR3 region has the DNA TGTGCCAGCAGTTCGCCTGTGGGGAGAAGTCAGCCCCAGCATTTT.

This clonotype was seen many times. The chain employs TRBV6-1 and TRBJ1-5; 8 bases agree with TRBD1. CDR1 is MNHNS and CDR2 is SASEGT in the germline V gene. The J segment lost 6 bases and the V segment lost 6 bases, leaving 10 bases of the junction unmatched. This CDR3 contains 15 residues. Here the CDR3 DNA reads TGTGCCAGCAGCCCCGACAGGGGACTCTTTCAGCCCCAGCATTTT. Residues: CASSPDRGLFQPQHF.

This clonotype was recorded a few times. CDR3 in amino acids: CASSERDNTGELFF. The CDR3 DNA sequence: TGTGCCAGCAGTGAACGGGACAACACCGGGGAGCTGTTTTTT. The chain uses TRBV25-1 and TRBJ2-2; possibly TRBD1 or TRBD2 for D (5 bases each). The V and J ends lost 2 bases and 2 bases respectively, with 6 bases between them. In germline, CDR1 is MGHDK, CDR2 SYGVNS. The CDR3 contains 14 residues.

V usage is TRBV10-3 and J usage is TRBJ2-3; 8 positions match TRBD1. V shed 6 bases, J shed 4 bases, and the junction held 0 bases outside the gene matches. The germline gives CDR1 ENHRY, CDR2 SYGVKD. The length of the CDR3 is 12 residues. The CDR3, as DNA: TGTGCCATCAGGGACAGGGCAGATACGCAGTATTTT. Translation gives CAIRDRADTQYF.

In this sample, this clonotype turned up many times. The chain is built from TRBV18 and TRBJ1-1, with D possibly matching TRBD1 (6 bases). Between the trimmed V and J ends, which lost 6 bases and 2 bases, there was a span of 13 bases. Germline loops: CDR1 KGHSH, CDR2 LQKENI. The CDR3 contains 14 residues. This chain's CDR3 is CASSLDRINTEAFF. Written as DNA, the CDR3 is TGTGCCAGCTCCCTCGACAGGATAAACACTGAAGCTTTCTTT.

This clonotype was detected ten times or more. V gene TRBV2 combines with J gene TRBJ2-1, with 11 bases identical to TRBD2. This CDR3 has 16 residues. J lost 6 bases, V lost 2 bases, and 6 bases had no gene match. In germline, CDR1 is SNHLY, CDR2 FYNNEI. CDR3 bases: TGTGCCAGCAGTGAAACTAGCGGGAGACTTACCAATGAGCAGTTCTTC. As protein: CASSETSGRLTNEQFF.